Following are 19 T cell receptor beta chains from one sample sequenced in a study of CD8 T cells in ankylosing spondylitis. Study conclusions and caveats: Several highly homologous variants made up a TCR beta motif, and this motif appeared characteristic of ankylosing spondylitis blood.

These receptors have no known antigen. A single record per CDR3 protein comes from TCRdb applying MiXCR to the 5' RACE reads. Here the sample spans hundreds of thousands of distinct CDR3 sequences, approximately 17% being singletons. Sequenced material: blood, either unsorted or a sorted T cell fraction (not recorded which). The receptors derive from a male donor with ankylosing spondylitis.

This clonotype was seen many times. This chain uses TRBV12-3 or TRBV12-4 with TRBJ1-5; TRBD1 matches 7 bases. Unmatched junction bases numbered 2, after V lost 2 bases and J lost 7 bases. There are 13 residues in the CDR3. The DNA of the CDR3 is TGTGCCAGCAGTTTAACAGGGGCCCAGCCCCAGCATTTT. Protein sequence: CASSLTGAQPQHF.

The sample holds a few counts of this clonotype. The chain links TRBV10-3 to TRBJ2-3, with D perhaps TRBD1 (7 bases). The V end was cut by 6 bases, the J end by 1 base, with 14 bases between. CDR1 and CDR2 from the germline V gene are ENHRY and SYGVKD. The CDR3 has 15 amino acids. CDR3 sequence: CAISRGASGTDTQYF. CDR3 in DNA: TGTGCCATCAGCAGGGGGGCTAGCGGCACAGATACGCAGTATTTT.

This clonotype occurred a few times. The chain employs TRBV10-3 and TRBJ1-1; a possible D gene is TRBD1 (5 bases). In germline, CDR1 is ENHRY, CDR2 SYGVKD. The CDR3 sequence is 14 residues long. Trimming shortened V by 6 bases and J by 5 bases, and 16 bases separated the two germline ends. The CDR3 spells CAIRSFTGATEAFF. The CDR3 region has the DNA TGTGCCATCAGGTCCTTTACAGGAGCTACTGAAGCTTTCTTT.

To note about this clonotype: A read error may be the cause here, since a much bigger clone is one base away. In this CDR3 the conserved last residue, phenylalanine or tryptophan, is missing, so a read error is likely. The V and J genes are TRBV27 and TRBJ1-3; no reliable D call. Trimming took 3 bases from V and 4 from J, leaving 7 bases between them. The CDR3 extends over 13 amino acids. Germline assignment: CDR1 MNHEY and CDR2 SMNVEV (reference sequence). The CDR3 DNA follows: TGTGCCAGCAGTTTCCGCGAGGGAAACACCATATATTTA. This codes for CASSFREGNTIYL.

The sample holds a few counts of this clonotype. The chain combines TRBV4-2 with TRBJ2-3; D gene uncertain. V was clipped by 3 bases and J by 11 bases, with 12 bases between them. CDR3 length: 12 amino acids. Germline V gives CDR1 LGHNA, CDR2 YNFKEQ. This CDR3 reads CASSQDTLGQYF. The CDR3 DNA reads TGTGCCAGCAGCCAGGATACCTTGGGGCAGTATTTT.

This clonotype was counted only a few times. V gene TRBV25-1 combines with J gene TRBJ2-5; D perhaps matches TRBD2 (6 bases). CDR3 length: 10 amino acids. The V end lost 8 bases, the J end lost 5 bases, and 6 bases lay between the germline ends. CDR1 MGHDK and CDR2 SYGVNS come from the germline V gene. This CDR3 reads CASGRETQYF. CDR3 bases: TGTGCCAGCGGGAGGGAGACCCAGTACTTC. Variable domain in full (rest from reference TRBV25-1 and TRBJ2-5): EADIYQTPRYLVIGTGKKITLECSQTMGHDKMYWYQQDPGMELHLIHYSYGVNSTEKGDLSSESTVSRIRTEHFPLTLESARPSHTSQYLCASGRETQYFGPGTRLLVL.

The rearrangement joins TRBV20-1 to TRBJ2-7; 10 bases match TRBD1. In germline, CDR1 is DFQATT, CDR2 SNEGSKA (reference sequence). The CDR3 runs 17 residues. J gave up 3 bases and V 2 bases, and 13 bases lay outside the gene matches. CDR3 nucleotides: TGCAGTGCTAGACCACCGGGACAGGGGAGGTCGAGCTACGAGCAGTACTTC. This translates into CSARPPGQGRSSYEQYF.

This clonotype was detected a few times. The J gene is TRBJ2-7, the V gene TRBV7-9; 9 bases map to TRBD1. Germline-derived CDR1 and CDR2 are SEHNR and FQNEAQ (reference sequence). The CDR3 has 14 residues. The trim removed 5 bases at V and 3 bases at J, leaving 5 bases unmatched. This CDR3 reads CASSLGQGVYEQYF. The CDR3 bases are TGTGCCAGCAGCCTGGGACAGGGAGTCTACGAGCAGTACTTC.

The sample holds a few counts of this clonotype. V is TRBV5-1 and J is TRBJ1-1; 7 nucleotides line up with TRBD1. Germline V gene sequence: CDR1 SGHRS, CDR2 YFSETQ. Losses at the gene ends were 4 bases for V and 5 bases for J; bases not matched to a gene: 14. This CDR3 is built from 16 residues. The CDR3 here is CASSLNRGGGKTEAFF. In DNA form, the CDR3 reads TGCGCCAGCAGCCTCAACAGGGGAGGTGGGAAAACTGAAGCTTTCTTT.

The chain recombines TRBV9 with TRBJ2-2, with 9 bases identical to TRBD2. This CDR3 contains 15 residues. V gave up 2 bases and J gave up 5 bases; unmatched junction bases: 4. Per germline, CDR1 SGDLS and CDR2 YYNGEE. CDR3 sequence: CASSVLAGETGELFF. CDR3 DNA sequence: TGTGCCAGCAGCGTCTTAGCGGGGGAAACCGGGGAGCTGTTTTTT.

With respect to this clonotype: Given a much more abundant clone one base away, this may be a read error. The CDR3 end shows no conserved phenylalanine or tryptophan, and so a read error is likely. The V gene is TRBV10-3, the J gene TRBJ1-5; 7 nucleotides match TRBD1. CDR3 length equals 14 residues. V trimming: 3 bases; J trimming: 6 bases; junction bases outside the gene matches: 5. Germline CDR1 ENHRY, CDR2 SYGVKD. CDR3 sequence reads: CAISDRGAGQPQHY. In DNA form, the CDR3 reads TGTGCCATCAGTGACAGGGGGGCTGGTCAGCCCCAGCATTAT.

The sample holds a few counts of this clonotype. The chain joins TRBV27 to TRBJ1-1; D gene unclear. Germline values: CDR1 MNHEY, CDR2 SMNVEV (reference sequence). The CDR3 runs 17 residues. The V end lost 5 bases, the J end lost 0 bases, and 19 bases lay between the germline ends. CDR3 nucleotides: TGTGCCAGCAGTGGAATCGGACGGACCTATATGAACACTGAAGCTTTCTTT. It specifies CASSGIGRTYMNTEAFF.

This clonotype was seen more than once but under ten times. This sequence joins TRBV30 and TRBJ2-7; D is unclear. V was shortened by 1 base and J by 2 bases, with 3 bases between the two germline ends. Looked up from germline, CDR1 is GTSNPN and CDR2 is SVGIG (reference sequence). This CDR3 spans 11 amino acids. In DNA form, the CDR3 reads TGTGCCTGGAGTGAGGCCTACGAGCAGTACTTC. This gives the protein CAWSEAYEQYF. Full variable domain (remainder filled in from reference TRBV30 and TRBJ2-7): SQTIHQWPATLVQPVGSPLSLECTVEGTSNPNLYWYRQAAGRGLQLLFYSVGIGQISSEVPQNLSASRPQDRQFILSSKKLLLSDSGFYLCAWSEAYEQYFGPGTRLTVT.

In nucleotides, the CDR3 is TGTGCCAGCAGTTACTCGGCCGGGGGTAGGGATACGCAGTATTTT. This codes for CASSYSAGGRDTQYF. The chain recombines TRBV6-5 with TRBJ2-3; TRBD2 might be the D (6 bases). V was trimmed by 0 bases and J by 6 bases, leaving 13 bases between them. This CDR3 has 15 residues. The germline CDR1 and CDR2 sequences are MNHEY and SVGAGI.

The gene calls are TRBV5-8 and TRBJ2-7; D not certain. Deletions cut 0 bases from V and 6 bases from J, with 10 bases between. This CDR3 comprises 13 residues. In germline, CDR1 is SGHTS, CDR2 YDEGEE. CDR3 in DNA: TGTGCCAGCAGCTTGGGCCGGACGGGCGAGCAGTACTTC. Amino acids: CASSLGRTGEQYF.

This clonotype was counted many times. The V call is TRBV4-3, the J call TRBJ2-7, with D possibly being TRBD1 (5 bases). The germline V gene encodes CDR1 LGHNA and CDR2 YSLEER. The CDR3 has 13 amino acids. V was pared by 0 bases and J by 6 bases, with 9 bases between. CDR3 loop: CASSQDAGLEQYF. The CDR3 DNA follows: TGCGCCAGCAGCCAAGATGCAGGGCTCGAGCAGTACTTC.

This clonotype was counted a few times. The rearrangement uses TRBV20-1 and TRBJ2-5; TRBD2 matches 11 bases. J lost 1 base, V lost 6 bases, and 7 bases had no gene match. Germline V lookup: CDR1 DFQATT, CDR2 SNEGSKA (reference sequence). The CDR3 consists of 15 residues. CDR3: CSAKGGLAGQETQYF. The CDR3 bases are TGCAGTGCGAAGGGAGGACTAGCGGGCCAAGAGACCCAGTACTTC.

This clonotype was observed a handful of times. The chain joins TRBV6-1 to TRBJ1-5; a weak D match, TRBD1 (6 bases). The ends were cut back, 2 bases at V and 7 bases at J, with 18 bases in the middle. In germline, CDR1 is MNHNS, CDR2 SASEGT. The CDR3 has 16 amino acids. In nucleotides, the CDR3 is TGTGCCAGCAGTGAAAGCCTTGGGGGGGGCATGCAGCCCCAGCATTTT. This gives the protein CASSESLGGGMQPQHF.

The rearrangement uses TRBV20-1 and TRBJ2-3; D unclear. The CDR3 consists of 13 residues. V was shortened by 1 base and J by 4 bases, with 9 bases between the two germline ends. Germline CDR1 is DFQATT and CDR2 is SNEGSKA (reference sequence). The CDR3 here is CSARGTYSDTQYF. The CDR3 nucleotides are TGCAGTGCTAGAGGCACGTACTCAGATACGCAGTATTTT.